This T cell receptor (beta chain) derives from a study of post-analysis software for immune sequencing data. Whole-study results and caveats: TRBV5-6, TRBV5-1 and TRBV20-1 were among roughly five TRBV segments more frequent in patients than controls. Clustering by F measure revealed strong co-clustering among samples prepared together in one batch.

This clonotype was picked up many times. Its cognate antigen is unknown. The CDR3 is made up of 16 amino acids. Per germline, CDR1 SGHRS and CDR2 YFSETQ. V was pared by 0 bases and J by 6 bases, with 8 bases of the junction left unmatched. Incorporated into the TCR beta cDNA libraries were unique molecular identifiers, which served to reduce PCR and sequencing biases. Starting from roughly 1.1 to 9.2 million T cells, the study yielded 500,000 or so cDNA molecules. TCRdb processed the PCR reads anew with MiXCR; each CDR3 protein has one entry. The sample consists of just over 250,000 distinct CDR3 sequences, just over 35% of them appearing once.

This receptor was identified in a girl aged 5-17 years with multiple sclerosis. The chain links TRBV5-1 to TRBJ2-1; 8 positions match TRBD2. The sample consisted of blood. In DNA form, the CDR3 reads TGCGCCAGCAGCTTGGATACGGGGGGGCTAGTCAATGAGCAGTTCTTC. Its translation is CASSLDTGGLVNEQFF.